This T cell receptor beta chain was observed in a study of memory B cells and T cells in multiple sclerosis (dated by TCRdb to 2016 to 2018). Background on the whole study: The study compared TCR beta repertoires of autoproliferating peripheral T cells with brain lesion-infiltrating T cells in multiple sclerosis patients. Two multiple sclerosis patients, for whom either brain lesions at autopsy or brain-infiltrating cells from biopsy were available, were included in TCR sequencing. The study at large found these results: Clone-set sizes varied between compartments, which affected the numbers of shared clonotypes and made normalization necessary.

In regard to this clone: The antigen it binds to is not known. No much larger clonotype is one base removed from it; base qualities were not supplied.

After CFSE-labeled PBMCs were cultured without any stimulus, the autoproliferating (CFSEdim) and non-proliferating (CFSEhi) T cell fractions were each sequenced on their own. In total, roughly 5x10^7 CFSE-labeled PBMCs were cultured without stimulus for under 8 days, after which replicate wells were pooled. PBMCs were labeled with about 0.5 uM CFSE and cultured in serum-free AIM-V medium without exogenous stimuli. PBMCs were isolated by Ficoll density gradient centrifugation and cryopreserved before use. Live 7-AAD-negative cells were sorted on a FACSAria III, washed with PBS, and frozen at -80 degrees C as dry pellets. V is shortened by 1 base, J by 16 bases, and the region joining them spans 8 bases. Reading the germline V gene (reference sequence) gives CDR1 GTSNPN and CDR2 SVGIG. From its cysteine to its phenylalanine, the CDR3 spans 10 amino acids. The kept DNA is CDR3 alone, 30 bases in frame from the first base.

TCRbeta CDR3 regions were amplified from extracted genomic DNA using the immunoSEQ Platform. Multiplex PCR, high-throughput sequencing and a vendor bioinformatics pipeline were brought together in the immunoSEQ assay. The authors processed their data as follows. Non-productive sequences and CDR3s shorter than 4 amino acids were excluded, and clonotype frequencies were recalculated for each sample. Shared clonotypes were identified in immunoSEQ Analyzer 2.0 as identical CDR3 amino acid, V gene and J gene sequences. Repertoire overlap was normalized by dividing shared clonotype counts by the product of both clone-set sizes, with the result scaled by 1000 into arbitrary units. TCRdb retrieved this table from immuneACCESS and kept in-frame rearrangements only. Not all clones are present; in checked studies, unresolved V genes account for under half, and no reason is known for the remainder. V and J calls and clone size come straight from that table; D and trimming were deduced from the DNA. This sample lists about 45,000 clones; roughly 80% were detected once. The ten largest account for 1% to 1.3% of the sample.

This receptor was obtained from a human donor with multiple sclerosis. Sequencing was performed on PBMCs from blood kept in culture. The sequence joins TRBV30 to TRBJ1-6, with the D gene not confidently named. The CDR3 region: CAWSARRLHF. The base sequence is TGTGCCTGGAGTGCCAGACGGCTCCACTTT.